The following is a TCR beta chain sequence with its context. The repertoire was sequenced with immunoSEQ multiplex PCR; TCRdb's copy has only in-frame clones and lacks some. The table lists fewer than 150,000 clones, around 90% of them singletons. The germline V gene has CDR1 SGHDT and CDR2 YYEEEE. Trimming took 4 bases from V and 3 from J, leaving 7 bases between them. CDR3 length: 12 residues. The data derive from a study of T cells after somatic rescue of genetic block. This chain joins TRBV5-6 and TRBJ1-2; no reliable D call. The TCR was taken from a woman under 30. The material sequenced was peripheral blood mononuclear cells (PBMCs). This CDR3 reads CASSTGDYGYTF. In DNA, the CDR3 is TGTGCCAGCAGCACCGGGGACTATGGCTACACCTTC.